This record looks at one T cell receptor (beta chain) sequence and its context. This clonotype has a count of ten or more. Its antigen remains unidentified. Per-nucleotide qualities are absent, and no much larger clonotype sits a single base away. This sample is part of a study of Graves' ophthalmopathy and Graves' hyperthyroidism (dated by TCRdb to 2017 to 2018). The study in broad terms: Peripheral blood samples were taken at the time of initial diagnosis, before any treatment was given. To tell Graves' ophthalmopathy apart from Graves' hyperthyroidism, and to predict which patients would progress to ophthalmopathy, the study relied on TCR beta repertoire signatures. An independent validation cohort comprised 18 to 20 hyperthyroidism patients and around 16 patients who later progressed from hyperthyroidism to ophthalmopathy. In total, 135 blood samples were TCR-sequenced: around 42 ophthalmopathy, under 80 hyperthyroidism and 17 hyperthyroidism-to-ophthalmopathy patients. In roughly six hyperthyroidism patients, T-cell repertoires of thyroid tissue and blood were compared. After sampling, hyperthyroidism patients received methimazole starting at 30 mg daily, and ophthalmopathy patients received high-dose intravenous methylprednisolone. To explore V-J signatures distinguishing ophthalmopathy from hyperthyroidism, a discovery set of roughly 98 patients (roughly 45 ophthalmopathy, about 57 stable hyperthyroidism) was enrolled. Overall results and qualifications from the work: Ophthalmopathy was separated from stable hyperthyroidism by the 13-signature model with about 90% sensitivity and roughly 82% specificity in cross-validation and with 80%/75% in the test set. Sample size was not predetermined statistically, and investigators were not blinded to group allocation. Most expanded thyroid clonotypes with frequency above 0.001 were also detected in blood, suggesting blood repertoires may reflect the thyroid immune response. In validation, the model predicted ophthalmopathy progression with less than 71% sensitivity and roughly 72% specificity; approximately 12 predicted patients were CT-confirmed with GO in a median of around 6 months.

Hyperthyroidism was considered stable if no progression to ophthalmopathy occurred within 18 months of follow-up. Hyperthyroidism patients were newly diagnosed, with disease duration under 2 months, and aged 18 to 65 years. Patients with other autoimmune diseases, uncontrolled infections, pregnancy or lactation were excluded. Clinical symptoms, serum thyroxine, TRAb, thyroid ultrasound and orbital computed tomography formed the basis of the diagnosis. PBMCs were isolated from about 10 ml of fresh peripheral blood by Ficoll-Paque density gradient centrifugation. Total RNA was extracted with Trizol reagent and quality-checked on an Agilent 2100 Bioanalyzer. For repertoire sequencing, the TCR beta CDR3 regions were amplified from RNA transcripts. A first-round RT-PCR used HTBI primers with the Qiagen OneStep RT-PCR kit, followed by a second-round multiplex PCR, size selection and purification. Libraries were sequenced paired-end with 100 bp reads on an Illumina HiSeq2000. Under the source paper's analysis protocol: SOAPnuke was used for read processing, and reads with adapters, uncalled bases, a mean Phred below 15, or no exact constant-primer or identifier match were discarded. High-quality paired reads were merged with COPE v1.2.5. Clonotypes were defined as unique nucleotide sequences and were aligned to IMGT TRB V, D and J references using MiTCR v1.1. The analysis was limited to V-J combinations with a frequency above 0.0001, which together covered roughly 99% of repertoires. For each V-J combination, a TCR clonal expansion and chaos score was defined as F50 clonal expansion divided by the chaos observed in the TCRdist matrix. Welch's t-statistics and random forest were used to reduce features to 13 V-J combinations, which were fed into a naive Bayes classifier. The Morisita-Horn index was used to measure how similar the thyroid and blood repertoires were. Starting from the raw public reads, TCRdb applied fastp trimming at Q25, assembled clones with MiXCR and retained in-frame beta chains. Rows with a matching CDR3 protein are joined into one entry that keeps the most common DNA and genes. For this entry, the V and J calls and clone size follow TCRdb and not the study's own pipeline. This sample comprises about 370,000 distinct CDR3 sequences, roughly 17% of them detected only once. The top ten clonotypes cover 2% to 3% of the sample.

Material: peripheral blood. This sequence was found in an adult woman with stable Graves' hyperthyroidism.

The CDR3 protein is CASSNPPGLAGGIRGGTGELFF. The DNA sequence is given as TGTGCCAGCAGCAACCCGCCGGGACTAGCGGGAGGAATACGGGGCGGGACCGGGGAGCTGTTTTTT. Recombination linked TRBV21-1 to TRBJ2-2; the table names TRBD2, a call not compared with the DNA. TRBV21-1 is deemed a pseudogene. The CDR3 contains 22 residues, cysteine and phenylalanine counted. Only the CDR3 part of the read is kept: 66 bases, read in frame from the first base.